This TCR beta chain was recovered during a study of T cell responses to AZD1222 COVID-19 vaccine. Study findings and constraints: Per reports, nearly half of all spike-specific TCRs target regions that are unmutated in variants. Regions 160-218 and 743-854 held dominance among vaccine-associated CD4 TCRs, which spanned spike. Compared with day 0, the breadth and depth of the Spike-specific TCR repertoire rose significantly after two doses of AZD1222.

The analysis combined second doses at about 4 or about 12 weeks. Generated by immunoSEQ multiplex PCR, the TCRdb table keeps only in-frame clones and is missing some. Found here are some 110,000 clones, roughly 88% of them singletons; the top ten hold 7% to 9%. This CDR3 has 19 residues. Trimming pared 0 bases from V and 0 bases from J, leaving 21 bases between. Germline CDR1 reads MNHEY; CDR2 reads SVGEGT. Note on this clone: Its specificity is not known.

The receptor's source is an adult who received the AZD1222 COVID-19 vaccine. The chain has TRBV6-2 or TRBV6-3 and TRBJ2-7; D might be TRBD2 (6 bases). This material consisted of peripheral blood, taken 28 days after the second AZD1222 dose. CDR3 sequence (DNA): TGTGCCAGCAGTTACTCGATCGTCTACGGACTAAGGGGCTCCTACGAGCAGTACTTC. Translation gives CASSYSIVYGLRGSYEQYF.